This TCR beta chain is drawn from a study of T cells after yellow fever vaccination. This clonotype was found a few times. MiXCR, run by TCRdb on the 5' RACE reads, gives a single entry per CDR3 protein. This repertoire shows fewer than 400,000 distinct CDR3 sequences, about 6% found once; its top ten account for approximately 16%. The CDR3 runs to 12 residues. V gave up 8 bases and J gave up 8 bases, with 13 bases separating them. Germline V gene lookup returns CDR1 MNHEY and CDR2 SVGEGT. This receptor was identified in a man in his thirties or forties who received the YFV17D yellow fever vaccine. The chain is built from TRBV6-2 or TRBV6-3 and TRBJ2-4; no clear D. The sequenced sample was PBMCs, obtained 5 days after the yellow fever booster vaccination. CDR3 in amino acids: CASCTGGDIQYF. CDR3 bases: TGTGCCAGCTGTACGGGTGGAGACATTCAGTACTTC.